Below, one TCR beta chain is given with its context. The target antigen is unknown. There are 14 residues in the CDR3. Deletions cut 4 bases from V and 8 bases from J, with 14 bases between. Germline loops: CDR1 MGHRA, CDR2 YSYEKL. The entry originates in a study of cytomegalovirus exposure and HLA in healthy donors. Study-level points and caveats: There were 160 or so TCR beta chains listed as cytomegalovirus-associated. Later analysis placed DRB1 highest and HLA-C lowest in TCR association rates, which differed by HLA locus.

Researchers ran the PCR with 60 Vbeta and 13 Jbeta primers. Using immunoSEQ multiplex PCR, the repertoire was profiled, and TCRdb retains in-frame clones only, with some absent. The sample has some 54,000 clones, about three quarters seen once; the top ten hold 3%. This receptor was obtained from a man younger than 30 in good health and CMV-seronegative. The sequenced material came from PBMCs. The chain employs TRBV4-1 and TRBJ1-4; no clear D. The CDR3 DNA sequence: TGCGCCAGCAGCCCCAGCCGGGGTGGGGAAAAACTGTTTTTT. This codes for CASSPSRGGEKLFF.